These 22 T cell receptor beta chains originate from one sample sequenced in a study of blood T cell repertoires in COVID-19. Sequencing used immunoSEQ multiplex PCR; TCRdb keeps in-frame clones, though not all of them. This table has 20,000 or so clones, 88% appearing once. The sequenced sample consisted of peripheral blood. These receptors came from a human donor in a cohort sampled during active COVID-19.

The rearrangement uses TRBV6-6 and TRBJ2-2; 7 bases match TRBD1. V lost 10 bases, J lost 2 bases, and 4 bases stayed unmatched. There are 13 residues in the CDR3. Germline loops: CDR1 MNHNY, CDR2 SVGAGI (reference sequence). CDR3 residues: CANRQGNTGELFF. The CDR3 nucleotides read TGTGCCAACAGACAGGGAAACACCGGGGAGCTGTTTTTT.

V gene TRBV5-6 combines with J gene TRBJ2-7; 7 nucleotides line up with TRBD2. The germline gives CDR1 SGHDT, CDR2 YYEEEE. V dropped 4 bases and J dropped 3; count of bases not matched to a gene: 7. The CDR3 loop spans 14 amino acids. This CDR3 is CASSVSGTGYEQYF. The DNA of the CDR3 is TGTGCCAGCAGCGTAAGCGGGACGGGCTACGAGCAGTACTTC.

V is TRBV28 and J is TRBJ2-3; 7 nucleotides match TRBD2. V gave up 5 bases and J gave up 5 bases; unmatched junction bases: 7. CDR3 length: 14 amino acids. Per germline, CDR1 MDHEN and CDR2 SYDVKM. The CDR3 is CASSRTRKEDTQYF. CDR3 nucleotides: TGTGCCAGCAGTAGGACTAGAAAGGAAGATACGCAGTATTTT. Full variable domain (rest looked up from reference TRBV28 and TRBJ2-3): DVKVTQSSRYLVKRTGEKVFLECVQDMDHENMFWYRQDPGLGLRLIYFSYDVKMKEKGDIPEGYSVSREKKERFSLILESASTNQTSMYLCASSRTRKEDTQYFGPGTRLTVL.

The rearrangement uses TRBV6-6 and TRBJ1-2; 10 nucleotides match TRBD1. CDR1 MNHNY and CDR2 SVGAGI come from the germline V gene (reference sequence). CDR3 size: 15 residues. V shed 2 bases and J 3 bases; nucleotides not matched to a gene: 3. As DNA, the CDR3 is TGTGCCAGCAGTTACGTCGACAGGGGGCACTATGGCTACACCTTC. It is translated as CASSYVDRGHYGYTF.

This clone was seen once. The DNA of the CDR3 is TGTGCCAGCAGCGTGGACAGCTACGAGCAGTACTTC. Translating it yields CASSVDSYEQYF. J is TRBJ2-7 and V is TRBV7-9, with D perhaps TRBD1 (6 bases). The CDR3 is made up of 12 amino acids. Trimming left V 5 bases short and J 3 bases short, with 8 bases between. Germline values: CDR1 SEHNR, CDR2 FQNEAQ (reference sequence).

V is TRBV28 and J is TRBJ2-2, with D perhaps TRBD1 (6 bases). Per germline, CDR1 MDHEN and CDR2 SYDVKM. This CDR3 has 13 residues. V gave up 5 bases and J gave up 8 bases, with 12 bases separating them. The CDR3 bases are TGTGCCAGCAGTCTCCTACAGGGAGGGGAGCTGTTTTTT. This gives the protein CASSLLQGGELFF.

CDR3 DNA: TGTGCCAGCAGCTTGGAAGGGAGTCCTACGCAGTATTTT. As protein: CASSLEGSPTQYF. J is TRBJ2-3 and V is TRBV5-5, with D possibly being TRBD2 (5 bases). Germline lookup yields CDR1 SGHKS and CDR2 YYEKEE (reference sequence). The CDR3 has 13 amino acids. V lost 0 bases and J lost 8, with 10 bases in between.

This clone was counted once. This chain links TRBV3-1 (or the pseudogene TRBV3-2) with TRBJ2-7; D is perhaps TRBD2 (6 bases). Trimming removed 0 bases at V and 7 bases at J, with 13 bases between. The CDR3 sequence is 14 residues long. Germline values: CDR1 LGHDT, CDR2 YNNKEL (reference sequence). CDR3 coding DNA: TGTGCCAGCAGCCAAGATGGGCGGGCGGGGGAGCAGTACTTC. Translation gives CASSQDGRAGEQYF.

This chain uses TRBV6-5 with TRBJ1-1; D remains unclear. Deletions cut 7 bases from V and 1 base from J, with 10 bases between. CDR3 length: 13 amino acids. Germline assignment: CDR1 MNHEY and CDR2 SVGAGI. The CDR3 loop reads CASKPGGNTEAFF. Here the CDR3 DNA reads TGTGCCAGCAAACCTGGAGGGAACACTGAAGCTTTCTTT.

This chain joins TRBV3-1 (or the pseudogene TRBV3-2) and TRBJ2-1, with D unresolved. V lost 1 base and J 6 bases, leaving 10 bases between the germline ends. Per germline, CDR1 LGHDT and CDR2 YNNKEL (reference sequence). CDR3 size: 14 residues. Written as DNA, the CDR3 is TGTGCCAGCAGCCAAGTAAGTCGAGGCAATGAGCAGTTCTTC. Translated: CASSQVSRGNEQFF.

J is TRBJ1-1 and V is TRBV5-1; the D gene is possibly TRBD1 (5 bases). Trimming shortened V by 3 bases and J by 8 bases, and 17 bases separated the two germline ends. The CDR3 spans 14 residues. Germline V gene data show CDR1 as SGHRS and CDR2 as YFSETQ. DNA of the CDR3: TGCGCCAGCAGCTCAGGGACTTGGGGGTCCGAAGCTTTCTTT. This codes for CASSSGTWGSEAFF.

This clone was seen more than once but under ten times. J is TRBJ2-7 and V is TRBV9; the match to TRBD1 covers 9 bases. The CDR3 loop spans 14 amino acids. V trimming: 4 bases; J trimming: 2 bases; junction bases outside the gene matches: 4. Germline V lookup: CDR1 SGDLS, CDR2 YYNGEE. The CDR3, as DNA: TGTGCCAGCAGCATAACAGGGGGCCCCTACGAGCAGTACTTC. Translating it yields CASSITGGPYEQYF. Filled out from reference TRBV9 and TRBJ2-7, the complete variable domain reads DSGVTQTPKHLITATGQRVTLRCSPRSGDLSVYWYQQSLDQGLQFLIQYYNGEERAKGNILERFSAQQFPDLHSELNLSSLELGDSALYFCASSITGGPYEQYFGPGTRLTVT.

This clone was picked up a small number of times. The rearrangement joins TRBV19 to TRBJ1-5; tentatively, D is TRBD1 (5 bases). V dropped 5 bases and J dropped 0 bases, with 14 bases sitting between them. CDR1 and CDR2 (germline): LNHDA, SQIVND (reference sequence). The CDR3 totals 16 residues. The CDR3, as DNA: TGTGCCAGTAGTCCGGAGACAGTTTATAGCAATCAGCCCCAGCATTTT. This encodes CASSPETVYSNQPQHF.

The V and J genes are TRBV6-6 and TRBJ2-7; a weak D match, TRBD2 (5 bases). The CDR3 loop spans 16 amino acids. The V gene lost 1 base and the J gene lost 4 bases, with 17 bases spanning the gap. Germline CDR1 reads MNHNY; CDR2 reads SVGAGI (reference sequence). In DNA form, the CDR3 reads TGTGCCAGCAGTTACTTATCTAGTAACGAGGGTTACGAGCAGTACTTC. It encodes CASSYLSSNEGYEQYF.

The rearrangement joins TRBV5-1 to TRBJ2-1, with 7 bases lining up with TRBD2. The CDR3 spans 16 residues. V lost 1 base to trimming and J lost 5 bases; unmatched junction nucleotides: 9. Germline-derived CDR1 and CDR2 are SGHRS and YFSETQ. The CDR3 nucleotides are TGCGCCAGCAGCTTGTTTACTAGCGCGTCAAACAATGAGCAGTTCTTC. Encoded protein: CASSLFTSASNNEQFF.

The chain carries TRBV13 and TRBJ2-2, with TRBD1 as a possible D gene (7 bases). This CDR3 spans 15 amino acids. CDR1 and CDR2 (germline): PRHDT, FYEKMQ (reference sequence). The ends were cut back, 6 bases at V and 1 base at J, with 12 bases in the middle. The CDR3 is CASRRQGGNTGELFF. CDR3 coding DNA: TGTGCCAGCAGGCGACAGGGAGGGAACACCGGGGAGCTGTTTTTT.

CDR3 sequence reads: CASRDPGYIDTQYF. Here the CDR3 DNA reads TGTGCCAGCAGGGATCCAGGGTATATAGATACGCAGTATTTT. The chain joins TRBV6-6 to TRBJ2-3; the D gene is possibly TRBD1 (5 bases). Trimming shortened V by 6 bases and J by 5 bases, and 15 bases separated the two germline ends. Germline CDR1 and CDR2: MNHNY and SVGAGI (reference sequence). The CDR3 covers 14 residues.

The CDR3 DNA reads as TGTGCCAGCAGCCAAGGACAGTGGCGATCGAGTGGGCAGTTCTTC. Translating gives CASSQGQWRSSGQFF. The chain links TRBV14 to TRBJ2-1; maybe TRBD1 (5 bases). This CDR3 region has 15 residues. Germline V lookup: CDR1 SGHDN, CDR2 FVKESK. V lost 1 base, J lost 12 bases, and 19 bases lay in between.

The chain combines TRBV2 with TRBJ1-1, with D possibly matching TRBD1 (6 bases). Germline V gene sequence: CDR1 SNHLY, CDR2 FYNNEI. The CDR3 extends over 13 amino acids. Trimming removed 7 bases from V and 1 base from J, with 10 bases in between. DNA for the CDR3: TGTGCCAGCACAGCAGGGGCGAACACTGAAGCTTTCTTT. This sequence encodes CASTAGANTEAFF.

V usage is TRBV5-6 and J usage is TRBJ2-7; D possibly corresponds to TRBD2 (5 bases). The germline V gene has CDR1 SGHDT and CDR2 YYEEEE. This CDR3 comprises 12 residues. Trimming cost V 5 bases and J 7 bases, with 13 bases left between them. The CDR3 loop reads CASRNPPGEQYF. In DNA form, the CDR3 reads TGTGCCAGCAGAAACCCGCCGGGAGAGCAGTACTTC.

This clone is labeled as medium-sized (0.01 to 0.1%). The J gene is TRBJ2-1, the V gene TRBV28, with 10 bases that match TRBD2. The junction had 4 bases not matched to a gene; V was cut back by 7 bases and J by 4 bases. The CDR3 totals 14 residues. CDR1 MDHEN and CDR2 SYDVKM come from the germline V gene. CDR3 nucleotide sequence: TGTGCCAGCATCTTGACTAGCGGGTACAATGAGCAGTTCTTC. Amino acids: CASILTSGYNEQFF. The full variable domain, rest sourced from reference TRBV28 and TRBJ2-1, is DVKVTQSSRYLVKRTGEKVFLECVQDMDHENMFWYRQDPGLGLRLIYFSYDVKMKEKGDIPEGYSVSREKKERFSLILESASTNQTSMYLCASILTSGYNEQFFGPGTRLTVL.

The chain combines TRBV5-4 with TRBJ2-6; 12 positions agree with TRBD2. The V gene end was trimmed by 4 bases and the J gene end by 0 bases; junction bases not matched to a gene: 8. This CDR3 region has 19 residues. Germline CDR1 is SGHNT and CDR2 is YYREEE (reference sequence). The CDR3 loop is CASSRRTSGTYSGANVLTF. CDR3 bases: TGTGCCAGCAGCCGCCGGACTAGCGGGACCTACTCTGGGGCCAACGTCCTGACTTTC.